This TCR beta chain appears in the sequencing data of a study of T cell clusters in autoimmune cytopenias. TRB amplification used approximately 250 ng of peripheral blood genomic DNA. Multiplex touch-down PCR amplified TRB using TRB-A and TRB-B pools in one tube. TCRdb reworked the multiplex PCR reads into one entry per CDR3 protein, no DNA. Recorded here are about 2,700 distinct CDR3 sequences; the top ten clones represent around 37%. This CDR3 is built from 15 residues. Germline V lookup: CDR1 SEHNR, CDR2 FQNEAQ (reference sequence). This sample was also put to use in a study of T cell repertoires in aging, cancer and after chemotherapy. That study adds: About 10 million TCR reads made up the full dataset. Untreated cancer patients had significantly lower blood TCR diversity than age-matched healthy donors. Across the chemotherapy interval, each cancer cohort showed higher median generation probability, suggesting thymic rebound.

The specimen sequenced was peripheral blood. This TCR came from a human donor with an autoimmune cytopenia or autoimmune hepatitis (not recorded which). The chain couples TRBV7-9 to TRBJ2-2; TCRdb's D call, TRBD1, is unchecked because there is no DNA. CDR3 region: CASSFLYDSTGELFF.